This TCR beta chain was obtained from a study of OX40 agonist ivuxolimab in advanced cancers. Study-level results: Averaging showed that CD8+ T cells had more expanded clones than CD4+ did.

Comment on this clone: The antigen is undetermined.

The repertoire was sequenced with immunoSEQ multiplex PCR; TCRdb's copy has only in-frame clones and lacks some. The sample has about 58,000 clones, more than 80% seen once; the top ten hold more than 0.65%. The germline CDR1 and CDR2 sequences are MNHEY and SMNVEV (reference sequence). The CDR3 loop spans 16 amino acids. V gave up 8 bases and J gave up 6 bases, with 20 bases separating them. The sequence derives from an adult with an advanced solid tumor such as melanoma, head and neck, liver or kidney cancer. This specimen consisted of CD4+ or CD8+ T cells sorted from blood, obtained in a trial of the OX40 agonist ivuxolimab. This chain uses TRBV27 with TRBJ1-6; a weak D match, TRBD1 (5 bases). CDR3 loop: CASASLSGTVNSPLHF. CDR3 DNA sequence: TGTGCCAGCGCGTCATTATCCGGGACTGTTAATTCACCCCTCCACTTT.